The 9 T cell receptor beta chains below all came from one sample that was sequenced in a study of vaccination and CD4 T cells after COVID-19. Once obtained from cultured CD4+ T cells, the DNA was sequenced using the Oncomine TCR Beta short-read assay. TCRdb fed the PCR reads into MiXCR, producing one record per CDR3 protein. Found here are fewer than 20,000 distinct CDR3 sequences, 40% to 50% of them singletons; the top ten hold 20%. These receptors' antigens are unknown. Time point noted: late sampling 161 to 241 days after vaccination in a few convalescent patients. Treatment in this sample: roughly nine-day PBMC culture with coronavirus spike peptide pools or control peptides (ViraFEST assay). The specimen comprised CD4+ T cells from blood, cultured in vitro, sampled about 7 months after SARS-CoV-2 vaccination. The receptors were gathered from a human donor who had recovered from COVID-19.

CDR3 DNA sequence: TGTGCCAGCAGCTTACTTCCCGGGTACAATGAGCAGTTCTTC. It yields the protein CASSLLPGYNEQFF. The genes are TRBV7-3 and TRBJ2-1; no clear D. The CDR3 sequence is 14 residues long. V was shortened by 2 bases and J by 4 bases, with 9 bases between the two germline ends. Looked up from germline, CDR1 is SGHTA and CDR2 is FQGTGA.

This clonotype is medium-sized. V is TRBV27 and J is TRBJ1-1; tentative D call: TRBD1 (5 bases). CDR1 and CDR2 (germline): MNHEY, SMNVEV (reference sequence). There are 14 residues in the CDR3. The germline V and J ends were trimmed by 7 bases and 10 bases, with 22 bases remaining between them. The CDR3 here is CASIGWAGGSGAFF. The CDR3 DNA reads as TGTGCCAGCATCGGCTGGGCCGGGGGTTCGGGAGCTTTCTTT.

This clonotype was recorded once. The gene calls are TRBV7-2 and TRBJ2-7; D is undetermined. The CDR3 has 16 amino acids. Germline V lookup: CDR1 SGHTA, CDR2 FQGNSA. Between the trimmed V and J ends, which lost 1 base and 4 bases, there was a span of 17 bases. CDR3 nucleotide sequence: TGTGCCAGCAGCTTAGGAGGATCGCAAAATGGGTACGAGCAGTACTTC. This sequence encodes CASSLGGSQNGYEQYF.

V is TRBV7-6 and J is TRBJ1-2, with TRBD1 matching over 7 bases. The germline V gene has CDR1 SGHVS and CDR2 FNYEAQ. The length of the CDR3 is 13 residues. The trim removed 3 bases at V and 4 bases at J, leaving 2 bases unmatched. CDR3 nucleotides: TGTGCCAGCAGCTTTCCAGGGGGCTATGGCTACACCTTC. This gives the protein CASSFPGGYGYTF.

This clonotype was found a few times. V usage is TRBV20-1 and J usage is TRBJ1-2; no definite D call. CDR1 and CDR2 from the germline V gene are DFQATT and SNEGSKA (reference sequence). CDR3 length: 9 amino acids. Written as DNA, the CDR3 is TGCAGAAGCGGGTATGGCTACACCTTC. Its translation: CRSGYGYTF.

The chain recombines TRBV20-1 with TRBJ1-6; 7 bases are a match to TRBD1. CDR1 and CDR2 (germline): DFQATT, SNEGSKA (reference sequence). The CDR3 totals 15 residues. J lost 6 bases, V lost 0 bases, and 5 bases had no gene match. The DNA for the CDR3 is TGCAGTGCTAGAGATTCAGCAGGGGGTAATTCACCCCTCCACTTT. Translating gives CSARDSAGGNSPLHF.

The CDR3 reads CAISESRTVGDEQYF. CDR3 DNA sequence: TGTGCCATCAGTGAGTCGAGGACCGTAGGCGACGAGCAGTACTTC. This sequence joins TRBV10-3 and TRBJ2-7; D remains ambiguous. V was cut by 0 bases and J by 5 bases, with 14 bases left in between. The CDR3 runs 15 residues. Germline CDR1 ENHRY, CDR2 SYGVKD.

The chain joins TRBV27 to TRBJ2-7; TRBD2 matches 11 bases. The CDR3 length is 14 residues. Germline V lookup: CDR1 MNHEY, CDR2 SMNVEV (reference sequence). The junction had 8 bases not matched to a gene; V was cut back by 7 bases and J by 6 bases. For the CDR3, the DNA is TGTGCCAGCATGGGACTAGCGGATCGCTCCGAGCAGTACTTC. Translation: CASMGLADRSEQYF.

In nucleotides, the CDR3 is TGTGCCATCAGTGAAGGTTGGGGGGCCTATGGCTACACCTTC. Residues: CAISEGWGAYGYTF. The chain uses TRBV10-3 and TRBJ1-2, with D maybe TRBD1 (6 bases). V dropped 3 bases and J dropped 4 bases, with 12 bases sitting between them. Per germline, CDR1 ENHRY and CDR2 SYGVKD. The CDR3 runs to 14 residues.